The present TCR beta chain was sequenced within a study of blood T cell repertoires in COVID-19. At the level of the study: Donors in the United States, Italy and Spain gave samples during acute or convalescent COVID-19.

The germline CDR1 and CDR2 sequences are WSHSY and SAAADI. J lost 15 bases, V lost 0 bases, and 3 bases had no gene match. This CDR3 comprises 12 residues. The authors' processing: The authors estimated nucleated cell counts from reference gene primer amplification. Assay: immunoSEQ multiplex PCR; the TCRdb copy retains only in-frame clones and omits some. V, J and clone size are those of that table, while D and trimming were read from the DNA. The sample comprises roughly 200,000 clones, about 80% of which are singletons, and 5% to 8.5% rests with the top ten. V and J are TRBV10-2 and TRBJ2-1, with 9 bases lining up with TRBD1. The source is a man aged 65 to 85 with active or convalescent COVID-19. The sequencing sample was made of peripheral blood. This CDR3 is CASSESGQGPFF. DNA of the CDR3: TGCGCCAGCAGTGAGTCCGGACAGGGGCCGTTCTTC.